The rows below give T cell receptor beta chains drawn from one sample of a study of T cells after somatic rescue of genetic block. Only in-frame clones appear in the TCRdb table, and some are missing; sequencing was by immunoSEQ multiplex PCR. Of about 12,000 clones in the sample, approximately 74% were seen once. The sequenced sample consisted of peripheral blood mononuclear cells (PBMCs). Source of these receptors: a boy between 5 and 17 years old. Both conserved end residues are part of each CDR3. D genes are given only for firm matches. For some rows the clone size is stated as once, few or many, or as a class when expanded; others skip it.

clone size: -
J gene: TRBJ2-3
V gene: TRBV10-2
D gene: -
CDR3 DNA: TGCGCCAGCAGTCCCCGAGATACGCAGTATTTT
CDR3 protein: CASSPRDTQYF

clone size: -
J gene: TRBJ2-7
V gene: TRBV7-6
D gene: -
CDR3 DNA: TGTGCCAGCAGCCTACTGACCTACGAGCAGTACTTC
CDR3 protein: CASSLLTYEQYF

clone size: -
J gene: TRBJ1-2
V gene: TRBV30
D gene: -
CDR3 DNA: TGTGCCTGGAACCGGGGTAACTATGGCTACACCTTC
CDR3 protein: CAWNRGNYGYTF

clone size: -
J gene: TRBJ1-1
V gene: TRBV6-6
D gene: TRBD1
CDR3 DNA: TGTGCCAGTGGAGGGGGGTGGCAGGGGGCCACTGAAGCTTTCTTT
CDR3 protein: CASGGGWQGATEAFF

clone size: -
J gene: TRBJ2-7
V gene: TRBV7-8
D gene: -
CDR3 DNA: TGTGCCAGCAGCTGGGACATCTACGAGCAGTACTTC
CDR3 protein: CASSWDIYEQYF

clone size: -
J gene: TRBJ2-7
V gene: TRBV5-1
D gene: -
CDR3 DNA: TGCGCCAGCAGCTCTTATGGACAGAGCTCCTACGAGCAGTACTTC
CDR3 protein: CASSSYGQSSYEQYF

clone size: -
J gene: TRBJ1-6
V gene: TRBV6-5
D gene: -
CDR3 DNA: TGTGCCAGCCGGGAACCAGGGGTAGGTTCACCCCTCCACTTT
CDR3 protein: CASREPGVGSPLHF

clone size: -
J gene: TRBJ1-6
V gene: TRBV7-8
D gene: -
CDR3 DNA: TGTGTCAGCAGCTCCCTCTCCTTCTACTCACCCCTCCACTTT
CDR3 protein: CVSSSLSFYSPLHF

clone size: -
J gene: TRBJ1-2
V gene: TRBV7-5
D gene: -
CDR3 DNA: TGTGCCAGCAGCTTGGCCGCGAGGAACACCTTC
CDR3 protein: CASSLAARNTF

clone size: -
J gene: TRBJ2-7
V gene: TRBV30
D gene: TRBD2
CDR3 DNA: TGTGCCTGGTCACTAGCGGGACCTACGGAGCAGTACTTC
CDR3 protein: CAWSLAGPTEQYF

clone size: -
J gene: TRBJ1-5
V gene: TRBV19
D gene: -
CDR3 DNA: TGTGCCAGTAGTACGCCCAGGGCAGGGCTAAATCAGCCCCAGCATTTT
CDR3 protein: CASSTPRAGLNQPQHF

clone size: few
J gene: TRBJ1-1
V gene: TRBV28
D gene: TRBD1
CDR3 DNA: TGTGCCAGCAGTAACCCGGGACAGGGGTTACCTGAAGCTTTCTTT
CDR3 protein: CASSNPGQGLPEAFF

clone size: -
J gene: TRBJ2-7
V gene: TRBV27
D gene: -
CDR3 DNA: TGTGCCAGCAGTTTAAGTGAGGGAAACTACGAGCAGTACTTC
CDR3 protein: CASSLSEGNYEQYF

clone size: -
J gene: TRBJ2-5
V gene: TRBV19
D gene: -
CDR3 DNA: TGTGCCAGTAGTACGGGACTTAACCGGGACAGTGTACAAGAGACCCAGTACTTC
CDR3 protein: CASSTGLNRDSVQETQYF

clone size: -
J gene: TRBJ2-7
V gene: TRBV5-1
D gene: -
CDR3 DNA: TGCGCCAGCAGTCTCCGGGACGGTTCCTACGAGCAGTACTTC
CDR3 protein: CASSLRDGSYEQYF

clone size: -
J gene: TRBJ2-5
V gene: TRBV10-3
D gene: TRBD2
CDR3 DNA: TGTGCCATCGGGAGAGGGGTAGCGGGGGGTCAGGAGACCCAGTACTTC
CDR3 protein: CAIGRGVAGGQETQYF

clone size: -
J gene: TRBJ2-5
V gene: TRBV15
D gene: -
CDR3 DNA: TGTGCCACCAGCGGCTGGCGACAGGAGGATCAAGAGACCCAGTACTTC
CDR3 protein: CATSGWRQEDQETQYF

clone size: few
J gene: TRBJ2-7
V gene: TRBV19
D gene: -
CDR3 DNA: TGTGCCAGTAGTATAGAGGAGCAATACGAGCAGTACTTC
CDR3 protein: CASSIEEQYEQYF

clone size: -
J gene: TRBJ2-5
V gene: TRBV6-5
D gene: -
CDR3 DNA: TGTGCCAGCAGTTACTCGGGCAGGGTAGAGACCCAGTACTTC
CDR3 protein: CASSYSGRVETQYF

clone size: -
J gene: TRBJ2-7
V gene: TRBV6-1
D gene: -
CDR3 DNA: TGTGCCAGCAGTGAAACGACAGCCTCCTACGAGCAGTACTTC
CDR3 protein: CASSETTASYEQYF

clone size: -
J gene: TRBJ2-7
V gene: TRBV5-5
D gene: TRBD2
CDR3 DNA: TGTGCCAGCAGCTTGAGCTCTAGCGGGCGACTTTACGAGCAGTACTTC
CDR3 protein: CASSLSSSGRLYEQYF

clone size: -
J gene: TRBJ2-1
V gene: TRBV10-2
D gene: TRBD2
CDR3 DNA: TGCGCCAGCAGTGAGTCGTTGTTAGCGGGAAAGAGGTACAATGAGCAGTTCTTC
CDR3 protein: CASSESLLAGKRYNEQFF

clone size: -
J gene: TRBJ2-2
V gene: TRBV5-1
D gene: -
CDR3 DNA: TGCGCCAGCAGCTTGGACTTAACCGGGGAGCTGTTTTTT
CDR3 protein: CASSLDLTGELFF

clone size: -
J gene: TRBJ1-5
V gene: TRBV6-6
D gene: -
CDR3 DNA: TGTGCCAGCAGTTACGGACCCGGAGTTGGCAATCAGCCCCAGCATTTT
CDR3 protein: CASSYGPGVGNQPQHF

clone size: -
J gene: TRBJ2-7
V gene: TRBV11-2
D gene: -
CDR3 DNA: TGTGCCAGCAGCTCTAGAGGGGACTCCTCCTACGAGCAGTACTTC
CDR3 protein: CASSSRGDSSYEQYF

clone size: -
J gene: TRBJ2-7
V gene: TRBV7-3
D gene: TRBD1
CDR3 DNA: TGTGCCAGCAGCTTGACAGGGACCTACGAGCAGTACTTC
CDR3 protein: CASSLTGTYEQYF

clone size: -
J gene: TRBJ2-1
V gene: TRBV7-3
D gene: TRBD2
CDR3 DNA: TGTGCCAGCAGCTCGGGACTAGCGGGAGTATATGAGCAGTTCTTC
CDR3 protein: CASSSGLAGVYEQFF

clone size: few
J gene: TRBJ1-2
V gene: TRBV18
D gene: -
CDR3 DNA: TGTGCCAGCTCAGGTTTCCGGGACGGGCTTGATGGCTACACCTTC
CDR3 protein: CASSGFRDGLDGYTF

clone size: -
J gene: TRBJ2-7
V gene: TRBV5-6
D gene: TRBD1
CDR3 DNA: TGTGCCAGCATTAGACAGGGGGCCTACGAGCAGTACTTC
CDR3 protein: CASIRQGAYEQYF

clone size: medium-sized
J gene: TRBJ1-4
V gene: TRBV7-9
D gene: -
CDR3 DNA: TGTGCCAGCAGCTTAGGGGGAATCCAAAATGAAAAACTGTTTTTT
CDR3 protein: CASSLGGIQNEKLFF

clone size: -
J gene: TRBJ2-7
V gene: TRBV7-9
D gene: -
CDR3 DNA: TGTGCCAGCAGCTGGACAGTCTCCTACGAGCAGTACTTC
CDR3 protein: CASSWTVSYEQYF

clone size: few
J gene: TRBJ2-7
V gene: TRBV19
D gene: TRBD1
CDR3 DNA: TGTGCCAGTAGTAGGGACAGCTTCTACGAGCAGTACTTC
CDR3 protein: CASSRDSFYEQYF

clone size: -
J gene: TRBJ2-5
V gene: TRBV6-5
D gene: -
CDR3 DNA: TGTGCCAGCAGTAGGGGGGAGACCCAGTACTTC
CDR3 protein: CASSRGETQYF

clone size: -
J gene: TRBJ1-5
V gene: TRBV18
D gene: -
CDR3 DNA: TGTGCCAGCTCACCATCGGGCAATCAGCCCCAGCATTTT
CDR3 protein: CASSPSGNQPQHF

clone size: -
J gene: TRBJ2-3
V gene: TRBV27
D gene: TRBD2
CDR3 DNA: TGTGCCAGCAGTTTATCTGTAGCGGGAGTAATAGATACGCAGTATTTT
CDR3 protein: CASSLSVAGVIDTQYF

clone size: few
J gene: TRBJ1-5
V gene: TRBV19
D gene: TRBD1
CDR3 DNA: TGTGCCAGTACCGGACAGGCTGCTCAGCCCCAGCATTTT
CDR3 protein: CASTGQAAQPQHF

clone size: once
J gene: TRBJ1-1
V gene: TRBV11-3
D gene: -
CDR3 DNA: TGTGCCAGCAGCTTAATAAGACAGAACACTGAAGCTTTCTTT
CDR3 protein: CASSLIRQNTEAFF

clone size: few
J gene: TRBJ2-7
V gene: TRBV4-2
D gene: TRBD1
CDR3 DNA: TGTGCCAGCAGCCACTATGGGACAGGGGGTAACGAGCAGTACTTC
CDR3 protein: CASSHYGTGGNEQYF

clone size: few
J gene: TRBJ2-3
V gene: TRBV10-1
D gene: TRBD2
CDR3 DNA: TGCGCCAGCAGTGATGGCGGGACTAGTCTGAGGGATACGCAGTATTTT
CDR3 protein: CASSDGGTSLRDTQYF

clone size: -
J gene: TRBJ2-1
V gene: TRBV19
D gene: TRBD2
CDR3 DNA: TGTGCCAGTAGTGCGAGGGGACTAGCGGAGACCAATGAGCAGTTCTTC
CDR3 protein: CASSARGLAETNEQFF

clone size: -
J gene: TRBJ1-3
V gene: TRBV10-3
D gene: -
CDR3 DNA: TGTGCCATCAGTGATCAGGTTTACTCTGGAAACACCATATATTTT
CDR3 protein: CAISDQVYSGNTIYF

clone size: -
J gene: TRBJ2-1
V gene: TRBV19
D gene: -
CDR3 DNA: TGTGCCAGTAGTATTTTGGGCCAGGGTCCCTACAATGAGCAGTTCTTC
CDR3 protein: CASSILGQGPYNEQFF

clone size: -
J gene: TRBJ1-1
V gene: TRBV18
D gene: -
CDR3 DNA: TGTGCCAGCTCACCGGGTGGAACAGGGTTCATGAACACTGAAGCTTTCTTT
CDR3 protein: CASSPGGTGFMNTEAFF

clone size: -
J gene: TRBJ1-5
V gene: TRBV19
D gene: TRBD1
CDR3 DNA: TGTGCCAGTAGTATATTCTCGGGACAGGGTTATCAGCCCCAGCATTTT
CDR3 protein: CASSIFSGQGYQPQHF

clone size: -
J gene: TRBJ2-7
V gene: TRBV15
D gene: TRBD1
CDR3 DNA: TGTGCCACCAGCAAGACAGGGTTGTCCTACGAGCAGTACTTC
CDR3 protein: CATSKTGLSYEQYF

clone size: -
J gene: TRBJ1-2
V gene: TRBV19
D gene: -
CDR3 DNA: TGTGCCAGTAGTATTGGCTATGGCTACACCTTC
CDR3 protein: CASSIGYGYTF

clone size: once
J gene: TRBJ2-7
V gene: TRBV5-1
D gene: TRBD1
CDR3 DNA: TGCGCCAGCAGCTTAACCGGGACAGCGACCTACGAGCAGTACTTC
CDR3 protein: CASSLTGTATYEQYF

clone size: -
J gene: TRBJ2-7
V gene: TRBV5-6
D gene: TRBD2
CDR3 DNA: TGTGCCAGCAGCCGAGCGGGAGGTAGAGACTACGAGCAGTACTTC
CDR3 protein: CASSRAGGRDYEQYF

clone size: medium-sized
J gene: TRBJ2-1
V gene: TRBV30
D gene: -
CDR3 DNA: TGTGCCTGGAGTGTACAAGCGGAGGCCCACAATGAGCAGTTCTTC
CDR3 protein: CAWSVQAEAHNEQFF

clone size: -
J gene: TRBJ1-6
V gene: TRBV2
D gene: TRBD1
CDR3 DNA: TGTGCCAGCAGGCGGGGACAGGTAGAATCACCCCTCCACTTT
CDR3 protein: CASRRGQVESPLHF

clone size: -
J gene: TRBJ2-7
V gene: TRBV7-8
D gene: TRBD1
CDR3 DNA: TGTGCCAGCAGCCGATGGGTTTCCGGGACAGAGGCATACGAGCAGTACTTC
CDR3 protein: CASSRWVSGTEAYEQYF